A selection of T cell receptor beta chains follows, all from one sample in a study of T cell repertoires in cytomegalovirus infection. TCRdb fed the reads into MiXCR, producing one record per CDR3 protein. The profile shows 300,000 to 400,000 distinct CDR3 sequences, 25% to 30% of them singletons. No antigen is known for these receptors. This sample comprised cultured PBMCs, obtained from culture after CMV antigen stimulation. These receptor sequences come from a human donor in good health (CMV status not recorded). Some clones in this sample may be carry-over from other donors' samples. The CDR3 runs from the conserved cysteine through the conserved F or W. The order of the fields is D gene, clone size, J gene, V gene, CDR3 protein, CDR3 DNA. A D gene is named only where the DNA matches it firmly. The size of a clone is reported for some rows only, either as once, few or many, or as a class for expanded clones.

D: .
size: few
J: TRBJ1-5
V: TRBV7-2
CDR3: CASSRQASNQPQHF
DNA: TGTGCCAGCAGTCGGCAGGCTAGCAATCAGCCCCAGCATTTT

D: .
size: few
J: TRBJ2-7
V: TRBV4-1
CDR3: CASSQVKGHYEQYF
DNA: TGCGCCAGCAGCCAAGTAAAGGGGCACTACGAGCAGTACTTC

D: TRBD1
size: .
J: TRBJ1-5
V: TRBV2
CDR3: CASSGQPGQGATSNQPQHF
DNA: TGTGCCAGCAGTGGACAACCGGGACAGGGGGCGACGAGCAATCAGCCCCAGCATTTT

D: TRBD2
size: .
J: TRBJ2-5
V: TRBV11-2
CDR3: CASRLGRGGLPGKKETQYF
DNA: TGTGCCAGCAGACTCGGGAGGGGCGGACTCCCGGGGAAAAAAGAGACCCAGTACTTC

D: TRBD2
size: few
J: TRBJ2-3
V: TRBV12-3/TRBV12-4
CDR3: CASSLLKRGDYTDTQYF
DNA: TGTGCCAGCAGCCTACTCAAGCGGGGGGATTACACAGATACGCAGTATTTT

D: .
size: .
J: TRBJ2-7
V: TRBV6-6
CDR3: CASSYSGRGRYEQYF
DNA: TGTGCCAGCAGTTACTCGGGCAGGGGACGCTACGAGCAGTACTTC

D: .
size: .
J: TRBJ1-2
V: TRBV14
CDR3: CASSSEGFLGYTF
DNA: TGTGCCAGCAGTTCGGAGGGATTTCTGGGCTACACCTTC

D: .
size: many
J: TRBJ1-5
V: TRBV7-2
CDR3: CASSDFNQPQHF
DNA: TGTGCCAGCAGCGACTTCAATCAGCCCCAGCATTTT

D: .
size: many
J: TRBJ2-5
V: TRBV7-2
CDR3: CASSPHRVQETQYF
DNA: TGTGCCAGCAGCCCGCATCGCGTCCAAGAGACCCAGTACTTC

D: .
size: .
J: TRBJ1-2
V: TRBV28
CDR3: CASSLSSVNYGYTF
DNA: TGTGCCAGCAGTCTGTCCTCCGTGAACTATGGCTACACCTTC

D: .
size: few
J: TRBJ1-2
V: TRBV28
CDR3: CASSLRTNYGYTF
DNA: TGTGCCAGCAGTTTACGAACTAACTATGGCTACACCTTC

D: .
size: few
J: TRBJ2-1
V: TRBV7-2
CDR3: CASSWGSDEQFF
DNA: TGTGCCAGCAGCTGGGGATCGGATGAGCAGTTCTTC

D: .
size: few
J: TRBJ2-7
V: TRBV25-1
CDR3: CASSRGGTPSSEQYF
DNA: TGTGCCAGCAGCCGCGGCGGGACCCCCTCCTCCGAGCAGTACTTC

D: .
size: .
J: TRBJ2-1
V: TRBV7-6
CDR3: CASSSPWVPGRHEQFF
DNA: TGTGCCAGCAGCTCCCCGTGGGTCCCTGGGAGGCATGAGCAGTTCTTC

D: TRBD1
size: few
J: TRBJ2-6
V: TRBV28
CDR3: CATTSGQFSGANVLTF
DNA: TGTGCCACCACCTCGGGACAGTTCTCTGGGGCCAACGTCCTGACTTTC

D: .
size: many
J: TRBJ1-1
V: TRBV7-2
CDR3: CASSSGDLNTEAFF
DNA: TGTGCCAGCAGCTCGGGGGATCTTAACACTGAAGCTTTCTTT

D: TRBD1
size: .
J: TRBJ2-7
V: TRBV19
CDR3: CASSGTGLSYEQYF
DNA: TGTGCCAGTAGTGGGACAGGTCTCTCCTACGAGCAGTACTTC

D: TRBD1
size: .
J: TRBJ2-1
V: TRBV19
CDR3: CASSEKGTGANNEQFF
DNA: TGTGCCAGTAGTGAGAAAGGGACAGGAGCTAACAATGAGCAGTTCTTC

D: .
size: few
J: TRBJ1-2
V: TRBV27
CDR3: CASSPDRHYGYTF
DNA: TGTGCCAGCAGTCCCGACAGGCACTATGGCTACACCTTC